This passage covers 6 T cell receptor beta chains from one sample sequenced in a study of cytomegalovirus exposure and HLA in healthy donors. PCR used 60 Vbeta primers and 13 Jbeta primers. Assay used: immunoSEQ multiplex PCR; TCRdb lists only in-frame clones, some missing. The repertoire holds tens of thousands of clones, with over 75% as singletons. Sequencing used PBMCs. These receptors came from a man under 40 in good health and CMV-seropositive.

The rearrangement links TRBV19 to TRBJ1-1; a weak D match, TRBD1 (5 bases). This CDR3 has 15 residues. The germline gives CDR1 LNHDA, CDR2 SQIVND (reference sequence). V shed 8 bases and J shed 1 base, with 17 bases lying between them. The CDR3, as DNA: TGTGCCAGTCTTTCGGGGGTTATATCGAACACTGAAGCTTTCTTT. Translating gives CASLSGVISNTEAFF. Using reference TRBV19 and TRBJ1-1 for the parts outside the CDR3, the full variable domain is DGGITQSPKYLFRKEGQNVTLSCEQNLNHDAMYWYRQDPGQGLRLIYYSQIVNDFQKGDIAEGYSVSREKKESFPLTVTSAQKNPTAFYLCASLSGVISNTEAFFGQGTRLTVV.

The V and J genes are TRBV10-3 and TRBJ1-3; D may be TRBD1 (5 bases). V shed 2 bases and J shed 4 bases, with 9 bases lying between them. This CDR3 region has 14 residues. The V gene's germline CDR1 is ENHRY and CDR2 SYGVKD. The CDR3 is CAISEPRQGNTIYF. The CDR3 DNA sequence: TGTGCCATCAGTGAGCCTCGACAGGGAAACACCATATATTTT.

V gene TRBV2 combines with J gene TRBJ1-4, with a tentative D call TRBD1 (5 bases). V shed 5 bases and J shed 2 bases, with 15 bases lying between them. The CDR3 covers 16 residues. The germline V gene encodes CDR1 SNHLY and CDR2 FYNNEI. The DNA for the CDR3 is TGTGCCAGCAGTTTCGCAGGGATCGTGACTAATGAAAAACTGTTTTTT. This gives the protein CASSFAGIVTNEKLFF.

This clone was found a few times. V gene TRBV5-1 combines with J gene TRBJ2-2, with a possible D match to TRBD1 (5 bases). CDR3 length: 14 residues. Germline CDR1 and CDR2: SGHRS and YFSETQ. V lost 4 bases and J lost 2, with 9 bases in between. CDR3 sequence (DNA): TGCGCCAGCAGCGTCGGACATAACACCGGGGAGCTGTTTTTT. This sequence encodes CASSVGHNTGELFF.

This clone was observed a single time. This sequence joins TRBV9 and TRBJ2-5; weak D call: TRBD2 (5 bases). The CDR3 is 15 residues long. V was pared by 0 bases and J by 4 bases, with 13 bases between. CDR1 is SGDLS and CDR2 is YYNGEE in the germline V gene. Here the CDR3 reads CASSVGLDGIETQYF. The CDR3 region has the DNA TGTGCCAGCAGCGTAGGGCTAGACGGGATAGAGACCCAGTACTTC.

This clone was found once. V usage is TRBV6-1 and J usage is TRBJ2-5, with 9 bases aligning to TRBD2. Per germline, CDR1 MNHNS and CDR2 SASEGT. This CDR3 spans 13 amino acids. After removal of 7 bases from V and 10 bases from J, the junction contained 10 bases not matched to a gene. The CDR3 reads CASTSGTWRDQYF. The CDR3 DNA reads as TGTGCCAGCACTAGCGGGACTTGGAGGGACCAGTACTTC.